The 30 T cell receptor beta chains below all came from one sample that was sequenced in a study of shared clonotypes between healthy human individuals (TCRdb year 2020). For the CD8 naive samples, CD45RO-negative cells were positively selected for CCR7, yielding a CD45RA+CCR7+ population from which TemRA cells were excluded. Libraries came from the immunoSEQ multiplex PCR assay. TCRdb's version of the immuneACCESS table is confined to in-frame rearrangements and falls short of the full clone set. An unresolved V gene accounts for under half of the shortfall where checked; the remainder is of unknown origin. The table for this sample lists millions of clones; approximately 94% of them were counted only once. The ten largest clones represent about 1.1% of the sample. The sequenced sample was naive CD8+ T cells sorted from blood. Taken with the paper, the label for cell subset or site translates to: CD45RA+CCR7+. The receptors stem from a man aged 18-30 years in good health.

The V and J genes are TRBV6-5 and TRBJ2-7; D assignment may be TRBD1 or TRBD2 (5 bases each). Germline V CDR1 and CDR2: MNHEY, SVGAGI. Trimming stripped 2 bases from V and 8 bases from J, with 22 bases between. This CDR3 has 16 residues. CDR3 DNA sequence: TGTGCCAGCAGTTACGGAGTCGGGGACGGAGCCTTGAAGCAGTACTTC. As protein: CASSYGVGDGALKQYF.

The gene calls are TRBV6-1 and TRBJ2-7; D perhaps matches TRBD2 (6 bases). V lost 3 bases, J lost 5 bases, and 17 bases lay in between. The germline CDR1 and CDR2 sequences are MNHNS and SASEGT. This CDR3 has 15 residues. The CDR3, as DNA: TGTGCCAGCAGTGAGGGGACTTGGGGTATAAACGAGCAGTACTTC. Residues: CASSEGTWGINEQYF.

The CDR3 sequence is CASSRTAGHGYTF. The CDR3 bases are TGTGCCAGCAGCCGGACAGCTGGGCATGGCTACACCTTC. The chain couples TRBV11-2 to TRBJ1-2; the D gene is possibly TRBD1 (6 bases). CDR1 and CDR2 from the germline V gene are SGHAT and FQNNGV. This CDR3 comprises 13 residues. Trimming took off 5 bases at V and 6 bases at J, with 13 bases between the two ends. Based on the CDR3 plus reference TRBV11-2 and TRBJ1-2, the full variable domain is EAGVAQSPRYKIIEKRQSVAFWCNPISGHATLYWYQQILGQGPKLLIQFQNNGVVDDSQLPKDRFSAERLKGVDSTLKIQPAKLEDSAVYLCASSRTAGHGYTFGSGTRLTVV.

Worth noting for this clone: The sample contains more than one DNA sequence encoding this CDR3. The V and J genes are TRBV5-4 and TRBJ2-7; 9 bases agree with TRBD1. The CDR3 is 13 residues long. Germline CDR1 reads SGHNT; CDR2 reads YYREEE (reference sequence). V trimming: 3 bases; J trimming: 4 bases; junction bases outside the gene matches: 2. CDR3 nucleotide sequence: TGTGCCAGCAGCTGGGACAGGGATTACGAGCAGTACTTC. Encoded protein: CASSWDRDYEQYF.

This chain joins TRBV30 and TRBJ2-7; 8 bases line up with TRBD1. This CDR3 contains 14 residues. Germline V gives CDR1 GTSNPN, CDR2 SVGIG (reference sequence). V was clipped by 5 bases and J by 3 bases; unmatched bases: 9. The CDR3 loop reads CAWATMDRDYEQYF. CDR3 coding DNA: TGTGCCTGGGCTACGATGGACAGGGACTACGAGCAGTACTTC.

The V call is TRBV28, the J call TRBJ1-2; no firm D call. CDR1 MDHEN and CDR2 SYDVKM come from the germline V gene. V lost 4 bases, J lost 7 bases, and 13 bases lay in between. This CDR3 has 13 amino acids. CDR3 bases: TGTGCCAGCAGTTCCGACCTAGGCGGTGGCTACACCTTC. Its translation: CASSSDLGGGYTF.

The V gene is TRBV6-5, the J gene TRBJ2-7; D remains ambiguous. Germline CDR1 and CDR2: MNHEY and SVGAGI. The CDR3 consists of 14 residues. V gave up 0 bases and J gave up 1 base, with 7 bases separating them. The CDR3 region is CASSYSVFSYEQYF. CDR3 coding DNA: TGTGCCAGCAGTTACTCTGTTTTTTCCTACGAGCAGTACTTC.

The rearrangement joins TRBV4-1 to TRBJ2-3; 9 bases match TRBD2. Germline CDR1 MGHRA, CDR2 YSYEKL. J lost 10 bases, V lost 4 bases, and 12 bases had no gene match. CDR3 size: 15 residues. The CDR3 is CASSPRTSEGVAQYF. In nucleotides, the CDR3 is TGCGCCAGCAGCCCACGGACTAGCGAGGGGGTTGCGCAGTATTTT.

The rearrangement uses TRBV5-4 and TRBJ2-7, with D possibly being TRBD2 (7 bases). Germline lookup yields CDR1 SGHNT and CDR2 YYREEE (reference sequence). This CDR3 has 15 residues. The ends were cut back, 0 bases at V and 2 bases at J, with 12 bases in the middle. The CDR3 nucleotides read TGTGCCAGCAGCTTGGCCGGGGGGCGGACCTACGAGCAGTACTTC. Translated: CASSLAGGRTYEQYF. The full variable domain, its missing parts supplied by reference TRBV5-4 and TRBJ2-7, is ETGVTQSPTHLIKTRGQQVTLRCSSQSGHNTVSWYQQALGQGPQFIFQYYREEENGRGNFPPRFSGLQFPNYSSELNVNALELDDSALYLCASSLAGGRTYEQYFGPGTRLTVT.

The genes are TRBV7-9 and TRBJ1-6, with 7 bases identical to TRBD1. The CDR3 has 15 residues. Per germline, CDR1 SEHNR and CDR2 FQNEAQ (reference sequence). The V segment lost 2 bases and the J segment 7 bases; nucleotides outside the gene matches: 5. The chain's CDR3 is CASSLTTGVNSPLHF. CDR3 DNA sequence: TGTGCCAGCAGCTTAACTACAGGGGTCAATTCACCCCTCCACTTT. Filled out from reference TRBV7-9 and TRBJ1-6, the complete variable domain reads DTGVSQNPRHKITKRGQNVTFRCDPISEHNRLYWYRQTLGQGPEFLTYFQNEAQLEKSRLLSDRFSAERPKGSFSTLEIQRTEQGDSAMYLCASSLTTGVNSPLHFGNGTRLTVT.

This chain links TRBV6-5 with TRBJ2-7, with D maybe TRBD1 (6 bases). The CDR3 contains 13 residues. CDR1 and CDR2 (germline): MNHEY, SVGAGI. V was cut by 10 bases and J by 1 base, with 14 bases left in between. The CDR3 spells CATTGKMSYEQYF. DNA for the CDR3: TGTGCCACCACAGGGAAGATGTCCTACGAGCAGTACTTC.

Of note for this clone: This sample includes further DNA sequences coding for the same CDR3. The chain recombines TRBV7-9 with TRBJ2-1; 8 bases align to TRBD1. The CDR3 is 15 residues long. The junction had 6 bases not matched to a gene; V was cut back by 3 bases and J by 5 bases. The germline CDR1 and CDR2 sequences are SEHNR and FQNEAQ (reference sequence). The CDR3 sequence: CASSFGQGANNEQFF. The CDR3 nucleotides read TGTGCCAGCAGCTTCGGCCAGGGGGCCAACAATGAGCAGTTCTTC.

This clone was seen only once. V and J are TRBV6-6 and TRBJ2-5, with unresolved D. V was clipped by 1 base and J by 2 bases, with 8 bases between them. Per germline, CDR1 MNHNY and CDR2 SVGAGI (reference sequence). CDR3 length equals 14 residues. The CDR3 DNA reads TGTGCCAGCAGTTACTTGGGTCATCAAGAGACCCAGTACTTC. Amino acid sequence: CASSYLGHQETQYF.

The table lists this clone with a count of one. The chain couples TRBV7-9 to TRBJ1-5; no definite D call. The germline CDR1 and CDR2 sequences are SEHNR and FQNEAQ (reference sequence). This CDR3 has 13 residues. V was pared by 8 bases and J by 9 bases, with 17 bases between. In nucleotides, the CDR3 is TGTGCCAGCCAGCTCGGGGATAGCGGGCCCCAGCATTTT. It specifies CASQLGDSGPQHF.

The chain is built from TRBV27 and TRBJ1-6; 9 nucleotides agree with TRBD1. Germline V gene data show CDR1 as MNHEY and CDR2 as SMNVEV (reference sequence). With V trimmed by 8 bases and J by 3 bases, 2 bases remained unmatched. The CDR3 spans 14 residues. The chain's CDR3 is CASGTGNYNSPLHF. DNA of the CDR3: TGTGCCAGCGGGACAGGGAACTATAATTCACCCCTCCACTTT.

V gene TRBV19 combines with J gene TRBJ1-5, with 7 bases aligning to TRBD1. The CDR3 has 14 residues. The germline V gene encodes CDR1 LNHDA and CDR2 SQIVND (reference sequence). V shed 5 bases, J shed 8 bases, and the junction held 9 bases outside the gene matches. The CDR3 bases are TGTGCCAGTAGTGCACGACAGGGTAATAAGCCCCAGCATTTT. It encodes CASSARQGNKPQHF.

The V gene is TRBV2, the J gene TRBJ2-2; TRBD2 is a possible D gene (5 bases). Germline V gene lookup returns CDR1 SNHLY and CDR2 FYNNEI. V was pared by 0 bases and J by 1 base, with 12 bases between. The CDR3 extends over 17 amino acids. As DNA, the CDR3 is TGTGCCAGCAGTGAAGCGGCGTGGAGGTTGAACACCGGGGAGCTGTTTTTT. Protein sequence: CASSEAAWRLNTGELFF.

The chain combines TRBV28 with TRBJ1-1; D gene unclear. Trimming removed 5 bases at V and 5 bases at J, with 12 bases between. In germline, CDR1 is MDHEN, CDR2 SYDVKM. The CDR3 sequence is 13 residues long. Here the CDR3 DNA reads TGTGCCAGCAGTACGTCTTACGGGACTGAAGCTTTCTTT. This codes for CASSTSYGTEAFF.

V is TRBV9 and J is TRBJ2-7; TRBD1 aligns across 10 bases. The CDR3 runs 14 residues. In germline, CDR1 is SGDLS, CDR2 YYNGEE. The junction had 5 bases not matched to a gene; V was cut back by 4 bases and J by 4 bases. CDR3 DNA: TGTGCCAGCAGCCCGGGGGGACAGGGGTACGAGCAGTACTTC. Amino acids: CASSPGGQGYEQYF. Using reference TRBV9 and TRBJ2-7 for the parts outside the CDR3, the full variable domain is DSGVTQTPKHLITATGQRVTLRCSPRSGDLSVYWYQQSLDQGLQFLIQYYNGEERAKGNILERFSAQQFPDLHSELNLSSLELGDSALYFCASSPGGQGYEQYFGPGTRLTVT.

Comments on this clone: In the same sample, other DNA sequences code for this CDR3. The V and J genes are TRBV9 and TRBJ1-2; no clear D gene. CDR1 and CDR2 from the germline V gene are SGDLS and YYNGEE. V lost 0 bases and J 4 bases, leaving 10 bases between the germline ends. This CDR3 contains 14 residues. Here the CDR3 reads CASSVGGSTYGYTF. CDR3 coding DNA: TGTGCCAGCAGCGTAGGAGGGAGCACCTATGGCTACACCTTC.

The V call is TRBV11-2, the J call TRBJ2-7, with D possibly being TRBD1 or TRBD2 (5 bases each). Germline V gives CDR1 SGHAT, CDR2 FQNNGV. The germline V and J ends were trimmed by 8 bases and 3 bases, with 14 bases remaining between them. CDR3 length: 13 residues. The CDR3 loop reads CASSRENDYEQYF. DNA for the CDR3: TGTGCCAGCTCCAGGGAGAATGACTACGAGCAGTACTTC.

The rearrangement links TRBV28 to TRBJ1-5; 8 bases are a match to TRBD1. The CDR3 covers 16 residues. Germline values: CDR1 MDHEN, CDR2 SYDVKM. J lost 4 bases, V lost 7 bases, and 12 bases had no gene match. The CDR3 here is CASTITSDRGNQPQHF. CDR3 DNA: TGTGCCAGCACCATTACTAGTGACAGGGGAAATCAGCCCCAGCATTTT. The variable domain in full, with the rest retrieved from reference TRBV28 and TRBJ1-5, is DVKVTQSSRYLVKRTGEKVFLECVQDMDHENMFWYRQDPGLGLRLIYFSYDVKMKEKGDIPEGYSVSREKKERFSLILESASTNQTSMYLCASTITSDRGNQPQHFGDGTRLSIL.

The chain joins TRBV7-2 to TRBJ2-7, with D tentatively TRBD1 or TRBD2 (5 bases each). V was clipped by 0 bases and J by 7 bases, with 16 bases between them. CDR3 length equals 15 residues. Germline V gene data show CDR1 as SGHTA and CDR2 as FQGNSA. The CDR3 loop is CASSLAPDPWGEQYF. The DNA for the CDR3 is TGTGCCAGCAGCTTAGCGCCGGACCCCTGGGGGGAGCAGTACTTC.

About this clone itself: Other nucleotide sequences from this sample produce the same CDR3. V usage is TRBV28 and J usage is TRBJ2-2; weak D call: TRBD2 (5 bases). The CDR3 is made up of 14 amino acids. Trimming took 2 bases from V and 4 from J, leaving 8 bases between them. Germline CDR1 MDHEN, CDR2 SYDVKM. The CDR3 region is CASSLIGGTGELFF. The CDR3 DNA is TGTGCCAGCAGTTTAATAGGAGGCACCGGGGAGCTGTTTTTT.

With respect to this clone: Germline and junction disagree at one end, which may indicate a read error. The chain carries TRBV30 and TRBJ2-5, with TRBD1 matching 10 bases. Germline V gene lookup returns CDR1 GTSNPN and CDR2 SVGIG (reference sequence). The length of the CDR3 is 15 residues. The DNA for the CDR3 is TGTGCCTGGAGTACCCGGGACAGGGGTGAAGAGGCCCAGTACTTC. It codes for CAWSTRDRGEEAQYF.

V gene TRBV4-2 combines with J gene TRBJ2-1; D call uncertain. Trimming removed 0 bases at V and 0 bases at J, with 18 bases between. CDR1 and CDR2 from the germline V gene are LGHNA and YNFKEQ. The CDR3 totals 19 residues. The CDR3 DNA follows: TGTGCCAGCAGCCAAGAGGTGCTAGTGACCGGGTTCTCCTACAATGAGCAGTTCTTC. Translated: CASSQEVLVTGFSYNEQFF.

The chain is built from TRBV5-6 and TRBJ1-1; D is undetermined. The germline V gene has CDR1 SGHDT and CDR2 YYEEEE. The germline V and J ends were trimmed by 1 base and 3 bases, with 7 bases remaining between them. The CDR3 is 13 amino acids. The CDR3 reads CASSLNRDTEAFF. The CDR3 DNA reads TGTGCCAGCAGCTTGAACCGGGACACTGAAGCTTTCTTT.

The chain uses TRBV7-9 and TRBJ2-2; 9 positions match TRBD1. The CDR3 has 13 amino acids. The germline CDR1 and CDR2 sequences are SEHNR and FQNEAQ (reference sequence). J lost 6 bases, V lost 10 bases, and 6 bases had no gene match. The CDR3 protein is CATTDRGAGELFF. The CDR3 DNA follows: TGTGCCACCACAGACAGGGGGGCCGGGGAGCTGTTTTTT.

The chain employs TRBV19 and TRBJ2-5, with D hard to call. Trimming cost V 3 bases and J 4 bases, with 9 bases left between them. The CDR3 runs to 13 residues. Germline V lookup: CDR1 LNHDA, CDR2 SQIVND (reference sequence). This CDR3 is CASSMARIETQYF. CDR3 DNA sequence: TGTGCCAGTAGTATGGCGCGAATAGAGACCCAGTACTTC.

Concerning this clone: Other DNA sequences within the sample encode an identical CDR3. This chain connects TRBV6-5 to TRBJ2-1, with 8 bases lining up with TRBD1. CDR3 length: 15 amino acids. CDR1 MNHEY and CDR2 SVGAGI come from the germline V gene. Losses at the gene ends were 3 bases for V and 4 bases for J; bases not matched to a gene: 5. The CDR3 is CASSYRQGAYNEQFF. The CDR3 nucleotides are TGTGCCAGCAGTTATAGGCAGGGGGCGTACAATGAGCAGTTCTTC.